This TCR beta chain was observed in a study of cytomegalovirus exposure and HLA in healthy donors. Study-level background: From donors who were HLA-typed, an early data release held 65 million to 85 million unique TCRs. Study conclusions and caveats: V segments that were indistinguishable, TRBV6-2 and TRBV6-3 among them, were omitted from analysis. Earlier analysis found most TCR beta V segments productive about 87% or about 30% of the time.

PCR primers comprised 60 Vbeta and 13 Jbeta primers. The method was immunoSEQ multiplex PCR; TCRdb's version includes in-frame clones alone and lacks a portion of them. Of under 200,000 clones in the sample, about 79% are singletons; the top ten hold around an eighth. This clone was detected only once. Antigen: not known. An end of the junction does not agree with germline; a read error may underlie this. Other nucleotide sequences in the sample specify the same CDR3. The CDR3 is 15 residues long. Looked up from germline, CDR1 is SGHTA and CDR2 is FQGTGA. This clonotype originated in a man aged 45-60 years in good health and CMV-seropositive. J is TRBJ2-2 and V is TRBV7-3, with a weak D call TRBD2 (5 bases). The sample consisted of PBMCs. Here the CDR3 reads CASSLLSGNTGELFF. The DNA of the CDR3 is TGTGCCAGCAGCCTACTCTCCGGGAACACCGGGGAGTTGTTTTTT.